This TCR beta chain was profiled in a study of long-term antiretroviral therapy in people with HIV. Clinicians in the United States treated all participants with HIV. CDR3 length: 15 amino acids. V lost 2 bases to trimming and J lost 0 bases; unmatched junction nucleotides: 4. Per the germline V gene, CDR1 is SGDLS and CDR2 is YYNGEE. The libraries were made with immunoSEQ v3.0 at survey level. Profiling relied on immunoSEQ multiplex PCR, and the TCRdb table lists in-frame clones only, not all of them. The profile covers over 15,000 clones, with approximately 91% appearing a single time and around 13% taken by the ten largest. Broader study findings: Post-ART diversity increased but stayed below transplant donor controls.

As regards this clone: Its specificity is unknown.

The sequences come from unsorted PBMCs, collected 0.6 years after starting antiretroviral therapy. The J gene is TRBJ1-2, the V gene TRBV9; 7 bases agree with TRBD1. The TCR originated in a middle-aged woman with HIV. The CDR3 nucleotides read TGTGCCAGCAGCGTCGGGACAGTAGCTAACTATGGCTACACCTTC. Protein: CASSVGTVANYGYTF.